The 24 T cell receptor beta chains reported below all come from one sample, sequenced in a study of T cell repertoires in cytomegalovirus infection. TCRdb used MiXCR to reprocess the reads, holding one entry per CDR3 protein. The sample lists approximately 990,000 distinct CDR3 sequences; approximately 32% were seen once. Their antigen targets remain unknown. The source was cultured CD8+ T cells from PBMCs, collected from culture after CMV antigen stimulation. These receptors all come from a human donor in good health (CMV status not recorded). Some clones in this sample may be carry-over from other donors' samples.

The V gene is TRBV6-5, the J gene TRBJ2-2; 8 positions agree with TRBD1. The CDR3 has 15 residues. CDR1 is MNHEY, CDR2 SVGAGI, per germline. Trimming removed 7 bases from V and 4 bases from J; junction bases left unmatched: 8. DNA for the CDR3: TGTGCCAGCACCCCAGGGGGCGCGGTCACCGGGGAGCTGTTTTTT. As protein: CASTPGGAVTGELFF.

The CDR3 DNA reads as TGTGCCAGCGGGAGGGACAATTCCTACGAGCAGTACTTC. Translation: CASGRDNSYEQYF. The V call is TRBV7-6, the J call TRBJ2-7; D possibly corresponds to TRBD2 (7 bases). The V gene's germline CDR1 is SGHVS and CDR2 FNYEAQ. V lost 8 bases, J lost 1 base, and 12 bases lay in between. This CDR3 is built from 13 residues.

This clonotype has just a few counts. The J gene is TRBJ2-5, the V gene TRBV6-5, with D possibly being TRBD1 (6 bases). CDR1 MNHEY and CDR2 SVGAGI come from the germline V gene. Trimming removed 7 bases at V and 2 bases at J, with 14 bases between. The CDR3 length is 14 residues. CDR3 residues: CASIEKGGQETQYF. The CDR3 region has the DNA TGTGCCAGCATCGAGAAAGGGGGACAAGAGACCCAGTACTTC.

The V gene is TRBV7-9, the J gene TRBJ1-2, with D maybe TRBD1 (5 bases). Germline CDR1 SEHNR, CDR2 FQNEAQ (reference sequence). V dropped 5 bases and J dropped 7 bases, with 17 bases sitting between them. This CDR3 contains 14 residues. The CDR3 DNA is TGTGCCAGCAGCCCCGGAGGAGGGGCTGGTGGCTACACCTTC. Its translation is CASSPGGGAGGYTF.

This clonotype was detected many times. The gene calls are TRBV12-3 or TRBV12-4 and TRBJ1-1; weak D call: TRBD1 (5 bases). Trimming cost V 1 base and J 5 bases, with 14 bases left between them. This CDR3 has 15 amino acids. The CDR3 DNA reads TGTGCCAGCAGTTTAGGTTCGCAGGGAATTACTGAAGCTTTCTTT. It encodes CASSLGSQGITEAFF.

A few counts support this clonotype. V is TRBV5-1 and J is TRBJ2-3; D possibly corresponds to TRBD1 (5 bases). There are 14 residues in the CDR3. V lost 3 bases and J 1 base, leaving 9 bases between the germline ends. CDR1 is SGHRS, CDR2 YFSETQ, per germline. CDR3 loop: CASSSDIGTDTQYF. The DNA of the CDR3 is TGCGCCAGCAGCTCGGACATTGGCACAGATACGCAGTATTTT.

The table lists this clonotype with a few counts. The chain couples TRBV19 to TRBJ2-1, with 7 bases lining up with TRBD2. This CDR3 has 17 amino acids. V was pared by 3 bases and J by 3 bases, with 11 bases of the junction left unmatched. CDR1 is LNHDA, CDR2 SQIVND, per germline (reference sequence). The CDR3 DNA sequence: TGTGCCAGTAGTATGTCCGCTAGCGGACAATACTACAATGAGCAGTTCTTC. It specifies CASSMSASGQYYNEQFF.

A word on this clonotype: At one end, the junction sequence differs from germline, possibly due to a read error. The J gene is TRBJ2-2, the V gene TRBV7-9; TRBD2 matches 7 bases. Looked up from germline, CDR1 is SEHNR and CDR2 is FQNEAQ (reference sequence). This CDR3 is 16 amino acids long. The CDR3, as DNA: TGTGCCAACAGCTTCTCGACGGACGGGGGGACCGGGGAGCTGTTTTTT. Its protein product is CANSFSTDGGTGELFF.

Note on this clonotype: Possible read error: a much larger clone is one base away. The V gene is TRBV19, the J gene TRBJ2-1; the D is unclear. The CDR3 is made up of 16 amino acids. Germline-derived CDR1 and CDR2 are LNHDA and SQIVND (reference sequence). Trimming took 1 base from V and 0 from J, leaving 10 bases between them. The CDR3 DNA reads as TGTGCCAGTAGTATAGGCAGCTCGTACTCCTACAATGAGCAGTTCTTC. It specifies CASSIGSSYSYNEQFF.

The rearrangement links TRBV7-8 to TRBJ2-1, with TRBD2 matching 12 bases. The junction had 8 bases not matched to a gene; V was cut back by 3 bases and J by 8 bases. Germline V CDR1 and CDR2: SGHVS, FQNEAQ. The CDR3 runs 16 residues. The CDR3 loop reads CASSFGASGGAYEQFF. In nucleotides, the CDR3 is TGTGCCAGCAGCTTTGGGGCTAGCGGGGGGGCATATGAGCAGTTCTTC.

This clonotype was seen many times. The CDR3 here is CASSSLRRNNNEQFF. Written as DNA, the CDR3 is TGTGCCAGCAGCTCACTTAGGAGGAACAACAATGAGCAGTTCTTC. The chain carries TRBV7-6 and TRBJ2-1; the D gene is possibly TRBD2 (5 bases). CDR3 length equals 15 residues. Germline-derived CDR1 and CDR2 are SGHVS and FNYEAQ. V lost 4 bases, J lost 5 bases, and 15 bases lay in between.

V is TRBV9 and J is TRBJ2-7; the match to TRBD2 covers 8 bases. Per the germline V gene, CDR1 is SGDLS and CDR2 is YYNGEE. The CDR3 length is 13 residues. V trimming: 3 bases; J trimming: 6 bases; junction bases outside the gene matches: 5. The CDR3 DNA reads TGTGCCAGCAGCGCCGGGGGGGCGGGCGAGCAGTACGTC. Encoded protein: CASSAGGAGEQYV.

This clonotype was picked up many times. The chain employs TRBV7-8 and TRBJ2-7; 8 bases agree with TRBD2. Per the germline V gene, CDR1 is SGHVS and CDR2 is FQNEAQ. The CDR3 length is 14 residues. V was clipped by 5 bases and J by 5 bases; unmatched bases: 8. The CDR3 DNA reads as TGTGCCAGCAGCCAATGGACTAGCACCGACGAGCAGTACGTC. It yields the protein CASSQWTSTDEQYV.

The genes are TRBV2 and TRBJ2-3; D might be TRBD1 (6 bases). Germline V gene lookup returns CDR1 SNHLY and CDR2 FYNNEI. Trimming cost V 7 bases and J 2 bases, with 10 bases left between them. The CDR3 is made up of 13 amino acids. In nucleotides, the CDR3 is TGTGCCAGCAATAGGGACAACACAGATACGCAGTATTTT. Translated, it gives CASNRDNTDTQYF. The variable domain in full, with the rest retrieved from reference TRBV2 and TRBJ2-3, is EPEVTQTPSHQVTQMGQEVILRCVPISNHLYFYWYRQILGQKVEFLVSFYNNEISEKSEIFDDQFSVERPDGSNFTLKIRSTKLEDSAMYFCASNRDNTDTQYFGPGTRLTVL.

The chain carries TRBV27 and TRBJ2-7; 10 nucleotides line up with TRBD2. J gave up 4 bases and V 0 bases, and 3 bases lay outside the gene matches. The length of the CDR3 is 15 residues. Germline CDR1 and CDR2: MNHEY and SMNVEV (reference sequence). The CDR3, as DNA: TGTGCCAGCAGTTTATCCGGGACTAGCGTGTACGAGCAGTACTTC. This sequence encodes CASSLSGTSVYEQYF.

V gene TRBV14 combines with J gene TRBJ2-2; D not resolved. Germline CDR1 SGHDN, CDR2 FVKESK. With 1 base removed from V and 9 bases from J, the gap between germline ends came to 3 bases. This CDR3 contains 11 residues. The CDR3 spells CASSQGRELFF. The CDR3 nucleotides are TGTGCCAGCAGCCAAGGGCGGGAGCTGTTTTTT.

The chain employs TRBV12-3 or TRBV12-4 and TRBJ2-7, with 8 positions matching TRBD1. The CDR3 covers 16 residues. With V trimmed by 6 bases and J by 0 bases, 10 bases remained unmatched. The CDR3 loop reads CASSPPGQASSYEQYF. CDR3 DNA: TGTGCCAGCAGCCCTCCGGGACAGGCAAGCTCCTACGAGCAGTACTTC.

This clonotype was counted only a few times. The rearrangement uses TRBV6-6 and TRBJ2-1; 8 nucleotides agree with TRBD2. J gave up 6 bases and V 2 bases, and 12 bases lay outside the gene matches. The germline V gene has CDR1 MNHNY and CDR2 SVGAGI (reference sequence). The length of the CDR3 is 17 residues. The chain's CDR3 is CASSYGASGPLANEQFF. The CDR3 nucleotides read TGTGCCAGCAGTTACGGGGCTAGCGGGCCGTTGGCCAATGAGCAGTTCTTC.

In this sample, this clonotype turned up a few times. V usage is TRBV20-1 and J usage is TRBJ1-6, with 7 bases aligning to TRBD1. CDR1 DFQATT and CDR2 SNEGSKA come from the germline V gene (reference sequence). With V trimmed by 5 bases and J by 1 base, 5 bases remained unmatched. The CDR3 is made up of 15 amino acids. CDR3 residues: CSAVRQGSYNSPLHF. For the CDR3, the DNA is TGCAGTGCTGTACGACAGGGATCCTATAATTCACCCCTCCACTTT.

The rearrangement links TRBV19 to TRBJ1-1, with D unresolved. Germline V gene sequence: CDR1 LNHDA, CDR2 SQIVND (reference sequence). V lost 0 bases, J lost 0 bases, and 8 bases lay in between. This CDR3 spans 15 amino acids. CDR3 loop: CASSIDPYMNTEAFF. The DNA of the CDR3 is TGTGCCAGTAGTATAGATCCATACATGAACACTGAAGCTTTCTTT.

There are many counts of this clonotype. DNA of the CDR3: TGTGCCAGCAGCTTAGAGTCTGCGAAGAACACTGAAGCTTTCTTT. As protein: CASSLESAKNTEAFF. The rearrangement joins TRBV7-9 to TRBJ1-1; D unresolved. Trimming pared 1 base from V and 1 base from J, leaving 10 bases between. Germline V gives CDR1 SEHNR, CDR2 FQNEAQ (reference sequence). The CDR3 has 15 amino acids.

This clonotype was detected only a few times. The genes are TRBV27 and TRBJ1-2; 9 bases map to TRBD1. V trimming: 6 bases; J trimming: 7 bases; junction bases outside the gene matches: 9. The CDR3 is made up of 14 amino acids. Germline CDR1 and CDR2: MNHEY and SMNVEV (reference sequence). The CDR3 region has the DNA TGTGCCAGCAGGGTCGGGACAGGGTTGTTTGGCTACACCTTC. It specifies CASRVGTGLFGYTF.

This clonotype was seen once. The rearrangement links TRBV4-1 to TRBJ2-1; 7 positions agree with TRBD1. Germline V gene sequence: CDR1 MGHRA, CDR2 YSYEKL. The J segment lost 6 bases and the V segment lost 0 bases, leaving 2 bases of the junction unmatched. The CDR3 contains 14 residues. The CDR3 is CASSQETGVNEQFF. The CDR3 bases are TGCGCCAGCAGCCAAGAAACAGGGGTCAATGAGCAGTTCTTC.

This clonotype has more than one count but fewer than ten. This chain connects TRBV27 to TRBJ2-1, with 12 positions matching TRBD1. Germline trimming cut 5 bases from V and 8 bases from J; bases unmatched to any gene: 13. This CDR3 is built from 17 residues. Germline loops: CDR1 MNHEY, CDR2 SMNVEV (reference sequence). CDR3 DNA: TGTGCCAGCAGTATGTACGCCGGGACAGGGGGCGGGGATGAGCAGTTCTTC. The encoded protein is CASSMYAGTGGGDEQFF.